This TCR beta chain was retrieved from a study of blood T cell repertoires in COVID-19. Study at large: Some COVID-19 samples were acute and others convalescent; all came from the United States, Italy and Spain. Sources were T cells, B-cell-depleted T cells, or PBMCs; the material itself was cDNA or gDNA.

Per the original data handling: By means of reference gene primer amplification, nucleated cell counts were estimated. Generated by immunoSEQ multiplex PCR, the TCRdb table keeps only in-frame clones and is missing some. The V and J calls and the clone size are those of that table, but D and trimming were determined from the DNA. The data show tens of thousands of clones, 65% to 80% seen once. V dropped 3 bases and J dropped 7 bases, with 9 bases sitting between them. CDR3 length equals 13 residues. Germline assignment: CDR1 SGHDN and CDR2 FVKESK. This TCR was sampled from a human donor in a cohort sampled during active COVID-19. V gene TRBV14 combines with J gene TRBJ2-2; D ambiguous. Specimen: peripheral blood. CDR3 nucleotide sequence: TGTGCCAGCAGCCAGGCCCAGAACGGGGAGCTGTTTTTT. Protein: CASSQAQNGELFF.